This entry concerns a single TCR beta chain. These data are taken from a study of OX40 agonist ivuxolimab in advanced cancers. Produced via immunoSEQ multiplex PCR; TCRdb's table is partial and in-frame only. This sample carries fewer than 45,000 clones, around 89% of them seen once, and the ten largest clones take 9.5% to 15%. The source was CD4+ or CD8+ T cells sorted from blood, collected in a trial of the OX40 agonist ivuxolimab. This clonotype was sampled from an adult with an advanced solid tumor such as melanoma, head and neck, liver or kidney cancer.

The CDR3 bases are TGTGCCAGCAGTAGGCCCGGACATGAAGCTTTCTTT. Its translation: CASSRPGHEAFF. The rearrangement uses TRBV28 and TRBJ1-1; D is possibly TRBD1 (5 bases). V lost 5 bases and J 7 bases, leaving 11 bases between the germline ends. CDR1 and CDR2 from the germline V gene are MDHEN and SYDVKM. The CDR3 runs to 12 residues.